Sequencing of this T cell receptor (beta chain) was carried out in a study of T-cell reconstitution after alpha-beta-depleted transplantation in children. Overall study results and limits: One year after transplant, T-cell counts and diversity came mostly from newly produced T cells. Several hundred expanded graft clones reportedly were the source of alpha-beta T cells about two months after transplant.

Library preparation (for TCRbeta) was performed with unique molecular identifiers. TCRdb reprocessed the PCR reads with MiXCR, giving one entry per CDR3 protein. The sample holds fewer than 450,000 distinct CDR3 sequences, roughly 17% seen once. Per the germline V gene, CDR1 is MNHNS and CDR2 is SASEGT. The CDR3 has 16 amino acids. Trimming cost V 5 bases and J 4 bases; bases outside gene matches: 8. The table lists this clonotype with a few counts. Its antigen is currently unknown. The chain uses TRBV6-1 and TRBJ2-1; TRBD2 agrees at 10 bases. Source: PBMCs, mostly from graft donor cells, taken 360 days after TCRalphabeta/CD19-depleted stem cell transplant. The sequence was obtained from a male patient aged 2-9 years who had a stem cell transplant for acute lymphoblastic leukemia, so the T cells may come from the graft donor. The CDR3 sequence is CASSPGGLAYYNEQFF. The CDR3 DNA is TGTGCCAGCAGTCCAGGGGGACTAGCGTATTACAATGAGCAGTTCTTC.